Each of the 7 T cell receptor beta chains below was sequenced from the same sample in a study of blood T cell repertoires in COVID-19. Data came from immunoSEQ multiplex PCR; TCRdb stores just in-frame clones and leaves some out. The table records 180,000 or so clones, about 85% of them present only once. The sample consisted of peripheral blood. The source is a woman older than 75 in a cohort sampled during active or convalescent COVID-19.

The chain has TRBV6-5 and TRBJ1-4; 7 positions match TRBD1. V dropped 8 bases and J dropped 8; count of bases not matched to a gene: 8. Germline V gene sequence: CDR1 MNHEY, CDR2 SVGAGI. The CDR3 is made up of 13 amino acids. CDR3 sequence: CASVVGGREKLFF. Written as DNA, the CDR3 is TGTGCCAGCGTGGTAGGGGGCCGGGAAAAACTGTTTTTT.

The chain joins TRBV7-2 to TRBJ2-3, with D possibly TRBD2 on 5 matching bases. The CDR3 is 17 amino acids. Germline CDR1 and CDR2: SGHTA and FQGNSA. With 1 base removed from V and 3 bases from J, the gap between germline ends came to 17 bases. CDR3 protein: CASSLGGSGFRTDTQYF. The DNA of the CDR3 is TGTGCCAGCAGCTTAGGGGGAAGCGGATTCAGGACAGATACGCAGTATTTT.

The V call is TRBV4-1, the J call TRBJ2-1; the D gene is possibly TRBD2 (6 bases). The CDR3 is made up of 16 amino acids. From germline, CDR1 is MGHRA and CDR2 YSYEKL. Trimming shortened V by 0 bases and J by 4 bases, and 13 bases separated the two germline ends. Here the CDR3 reads CASSQEWERAYNEQFF. The CDR3 DNA sequence: TGCGCCAGCAGCCAAGAGTGGGAGCGGGCTTACAATGAGCAGTTCTTC.

The V and J genes are TRBV29-1 and TRBJ1-2, with D hard to call. Germline lookup yields CDR1 SQVTM and CDR2 ANQGSEA. The V gene lost 5 bases and the J gene lost 0 bases, with 7 bases spanning the gap. CDR3 size: 12 residues. DNA of the CDR3: TGCAGCGTTCTTAGTGCTAACTATGGCTACACCTTC. It is translated as CSVLSANYGYTF.

The chain links TRBV7-6 to TRBJ1-4; maybe TRBD1 (5 bases). CDR1 SGHVS and CDR2 FNYEAQ come from the germline V gene. Trimming took off 1 base at V and 5 bases at J, with 14 bases between the two ends. The CDR3 extends over 16 amino acids. In DNA, the CDR3 is TGTGCCAGCAGCTTAGAGAGGAGGGGAAGGAATGAAAAACTGTTTTTT. This gives the protein CASSLERRGRNEKLFF.

The chain is built from TRBV5-6 and TRBJ2-3; D perhaps matches TRBD2 (5 bases). This CDR3 spans 14 amino acids. Trimming cost V 3 bases and J 3 bases, with 11 bases left between them. Germline V gene lookup returns CDR1 SGHDT and CDR2 YYEEEE. The CDR3 DNA reads TGTGCCAGCAGCTCTAGCACGAAAACAGATACGCAGTATTTT. Its protein is CASSSSTKTDTQYF.

The J gene is TRBJ1-1, the V gene TRBV6-2 or TRBV6-3; D gene uncertain. Germline CDR1 and CDR2: MNHEY and SVGEGT. Between the trimmed V and J ends, which lost 2 bases and 1 base, there was a span of 5 bases. The CDR3 is 13 amino acids. In DNA, the CDR3 is TGTGCCAGCAGTTACCGGGGGAACACTGAAGCTTTCTTT. It encodes CASSYRGNTEAFF.